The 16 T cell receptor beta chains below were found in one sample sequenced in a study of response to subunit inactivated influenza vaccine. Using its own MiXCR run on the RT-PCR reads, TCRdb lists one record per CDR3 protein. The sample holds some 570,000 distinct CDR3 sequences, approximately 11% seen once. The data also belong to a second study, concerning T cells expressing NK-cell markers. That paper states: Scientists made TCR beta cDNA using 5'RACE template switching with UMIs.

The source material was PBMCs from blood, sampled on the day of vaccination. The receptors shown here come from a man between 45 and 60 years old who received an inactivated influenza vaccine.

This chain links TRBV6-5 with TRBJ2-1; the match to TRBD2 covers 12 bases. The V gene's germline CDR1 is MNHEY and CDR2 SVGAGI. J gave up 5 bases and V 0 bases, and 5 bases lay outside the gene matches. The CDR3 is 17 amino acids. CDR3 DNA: TGTGCCAGCAGTTACTCCCTACTAGCGGGGGGTAACAATGAGCAGTTCTTC. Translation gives CASSYSLLAGGNNEQFF.

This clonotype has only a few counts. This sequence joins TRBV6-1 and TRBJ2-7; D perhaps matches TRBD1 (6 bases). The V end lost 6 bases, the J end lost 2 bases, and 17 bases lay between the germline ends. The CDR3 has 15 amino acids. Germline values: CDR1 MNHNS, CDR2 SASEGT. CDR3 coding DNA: TGTGCCAGCAGCGGTACCGGGACACCGGCCTACGAGCAGTACTTC. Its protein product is CASSGTGTPAYEQYF.

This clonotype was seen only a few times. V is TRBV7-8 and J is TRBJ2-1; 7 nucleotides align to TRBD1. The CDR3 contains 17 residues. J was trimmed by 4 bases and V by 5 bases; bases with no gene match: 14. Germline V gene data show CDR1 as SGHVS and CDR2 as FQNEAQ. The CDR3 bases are TGTGCCAGCAGCAGGGGAGTTTCCTGGGACAGATACAATGAGCAGTTCTTC. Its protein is CASSRGVSWDRYNEQFF.

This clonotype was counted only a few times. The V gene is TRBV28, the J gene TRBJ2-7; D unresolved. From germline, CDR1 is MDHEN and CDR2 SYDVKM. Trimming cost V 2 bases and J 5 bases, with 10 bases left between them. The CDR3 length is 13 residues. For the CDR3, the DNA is TGTGCCAGCAGTTTAGGGTCAACGAACGAGCAGTACTTC. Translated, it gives CASSLGSTNEQYF.

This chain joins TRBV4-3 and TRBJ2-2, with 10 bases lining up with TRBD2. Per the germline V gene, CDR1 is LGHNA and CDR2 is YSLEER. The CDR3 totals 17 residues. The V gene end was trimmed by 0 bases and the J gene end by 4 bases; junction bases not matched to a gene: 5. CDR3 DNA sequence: TGCGCCAGCAGCCAAGATCTGAGCGGGAGGGGCACCGGGGAGCTGTTTTTT. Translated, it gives CASSQDLSGRGTGELFF.

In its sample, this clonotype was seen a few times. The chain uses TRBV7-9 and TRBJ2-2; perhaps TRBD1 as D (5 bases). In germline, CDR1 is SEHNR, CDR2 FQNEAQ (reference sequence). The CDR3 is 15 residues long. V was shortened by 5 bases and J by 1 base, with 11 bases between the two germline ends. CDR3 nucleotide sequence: TGTGCCAGCAGCCCCGGACAAAAGAACACCGGGGAGCTGTTTTTT. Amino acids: CASSPGQKNTGELFF.

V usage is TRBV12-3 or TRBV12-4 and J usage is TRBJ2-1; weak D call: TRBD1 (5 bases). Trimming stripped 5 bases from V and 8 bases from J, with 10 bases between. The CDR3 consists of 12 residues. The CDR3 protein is CASSTPGYEQFF. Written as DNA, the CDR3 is TGTGCCAGCAGTACACCAGGGTATGAGCAGTTCTTC.

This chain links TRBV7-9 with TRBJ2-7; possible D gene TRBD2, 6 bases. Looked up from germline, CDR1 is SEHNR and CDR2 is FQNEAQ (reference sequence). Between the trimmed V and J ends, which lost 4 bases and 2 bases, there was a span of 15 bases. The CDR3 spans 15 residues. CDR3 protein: CASSYGLNGAYEQYF. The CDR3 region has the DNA TGTGCCAGCAGCTATGGACTAAATGGGGCCTACGAGCAGTACTTC. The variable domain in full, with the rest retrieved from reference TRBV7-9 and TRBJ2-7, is DTGVSQNPRHKITKRGQNVTFRCDPISEHNRLYWYRQTLGQGPEFLTYFQNEAQLEKSRLLSDRFSAERPKGSFSTLEIQRTEQGDSAMYLCASSYGLNGAYEQYFGPGTRLTVT.

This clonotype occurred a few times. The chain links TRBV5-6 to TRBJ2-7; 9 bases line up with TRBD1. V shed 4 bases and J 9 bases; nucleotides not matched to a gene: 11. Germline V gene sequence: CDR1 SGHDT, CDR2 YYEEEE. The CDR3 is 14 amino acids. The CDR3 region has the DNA TGTGCCAGCAGCGCCGGGACAGGGAGGATTGGGCAGTACTTC. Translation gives CASSAGTGRIGQYF. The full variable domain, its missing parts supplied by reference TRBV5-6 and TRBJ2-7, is DAGVTQSPTHLIKTRGQQVTLRCSPKSGHDTVSWYQQALGQGPQFIFQYYEEEERQRGNFPDRFSGHQFPNYSSELNVNALLLGDSALYLCASSAGTGRIGQYFGPGTRLTVT.

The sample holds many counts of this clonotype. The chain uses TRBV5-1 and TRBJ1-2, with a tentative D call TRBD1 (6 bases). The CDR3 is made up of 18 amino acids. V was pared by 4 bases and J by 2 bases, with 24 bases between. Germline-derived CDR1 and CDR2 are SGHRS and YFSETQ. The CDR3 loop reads CASSLRGLLADRNYGYTF. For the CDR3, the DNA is TGCGCCAGCAGCCTCAGGGGCCTCCTCGCCGACCGAAACTATGGCTACACCTTC. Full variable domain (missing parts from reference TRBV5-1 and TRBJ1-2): KAGVTQTPRYLIKTRGQQVTLSCSPISGHRSVSWYQQTPGQGLQFLFEYFSETQRNKGNFPGRFSGRQFSNSRSEMNVSTLELGDSALYLCASSLRGLLADRNYGYTFGSGTRLTVV.

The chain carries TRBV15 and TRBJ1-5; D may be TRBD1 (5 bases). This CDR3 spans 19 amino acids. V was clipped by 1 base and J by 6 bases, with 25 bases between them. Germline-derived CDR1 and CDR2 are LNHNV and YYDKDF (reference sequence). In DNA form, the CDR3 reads TGTGCCACCAGCAGAGCTACCCCTATCGGCAGGGTGGGCGGTCAGCCCCAGCATTTT. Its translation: CATSRATPIGRVGGQPQHF.

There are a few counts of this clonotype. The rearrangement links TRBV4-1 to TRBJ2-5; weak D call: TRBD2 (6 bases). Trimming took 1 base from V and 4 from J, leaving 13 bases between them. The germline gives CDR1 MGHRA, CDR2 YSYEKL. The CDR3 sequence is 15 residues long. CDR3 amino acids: CASSQVVLASETQYF. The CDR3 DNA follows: TGCGCCAGCAGCCAAGTGGTACTAGCATCAGAGACCCAGTACTTC.

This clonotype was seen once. The CDR3 sequence: CASSPGSDTEAFF. DNA for the CDR3: TGCGCCAGCAGCCCAGGGTCGGACACTGAAGCTTTCTTT. The V gene is TRBV5-1, the J gene TRBJ1-1, with D perhaps matching TRBD1 (5 bases). This CDR3 region has 13 residues. V lost 4 bases, J lost 3 bases, and 10 bases lay in between. Germline assignment: CDR1 SGHRS and CDR2 YFSETQ.

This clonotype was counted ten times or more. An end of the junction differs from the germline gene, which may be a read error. CDR3 sequence: CASSLLAGGTYNEQFF. CDR3 nucleotides: TGCGCCAGCAGCTTGCTAGCGGGAGGAACTTACAATGAGCAGTTCTTC. This chain connects TRBV27 to TRBJ2-1; 11 bases map to TRBD2. The CDR3 covers 16 residues. Germline CDR1 MNHEY, CDR2 SMNVEV (reference sequence).

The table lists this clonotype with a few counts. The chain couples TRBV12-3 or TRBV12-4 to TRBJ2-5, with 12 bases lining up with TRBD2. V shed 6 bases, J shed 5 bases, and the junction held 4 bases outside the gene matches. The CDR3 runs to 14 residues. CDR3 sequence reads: CASRTSGSRETQYF. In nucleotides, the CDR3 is TGTGCCAGCAGGACTAGCGGGAGCCGCGAGACCCAGTACTTC.

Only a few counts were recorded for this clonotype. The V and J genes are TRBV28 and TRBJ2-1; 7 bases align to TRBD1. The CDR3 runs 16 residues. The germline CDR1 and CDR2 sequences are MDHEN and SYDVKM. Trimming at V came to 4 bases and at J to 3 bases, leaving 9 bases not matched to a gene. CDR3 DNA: TGTGCCAGCAGTTACAGGGGCGCACAATACTACAATGAGCAGTTCTTC. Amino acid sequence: CASSYRGAQYYNEQFF.